The TCR beta chain described here comes from a study of T cell responses to AZD1222 COVID-19 vaccine. General observations from the study: White British ancestry dominated among donors, who included more females, and clonal diversity was possibly underestimated. Of spike-specific TCRs, nearly half reportedly target regions left unmutated in variants.

Generated by immunoSEQ multiplex PCR, the TCRdb table keeps only in-frame clones and is missing some. The table includes roughly 85,000 clones, 70% to 90% detected once. Per the germline V gene, CDR1 is MDHEN and CDR2 is SYDVKM. The CDR3 contains 13 residues. V was shortened by 2 bases and J by 4 bases, with 8 bases between the two germline ends. About this clone: The antigen remains undetermined.

The sample was peripheral blood, taken on day 0 of AZD1222 vaccination. This receptor was identified in an adult in good health. The chain is built from TRBV28 and TRBJ1-2, with D perhaps TRBD1 (5 bases). Here the CDR3 DNA reads TGTGCCAGCAGTTTACCCAGGGTCTATGGCTACACCTTC. Residues: CASSLPRVYGYTF.